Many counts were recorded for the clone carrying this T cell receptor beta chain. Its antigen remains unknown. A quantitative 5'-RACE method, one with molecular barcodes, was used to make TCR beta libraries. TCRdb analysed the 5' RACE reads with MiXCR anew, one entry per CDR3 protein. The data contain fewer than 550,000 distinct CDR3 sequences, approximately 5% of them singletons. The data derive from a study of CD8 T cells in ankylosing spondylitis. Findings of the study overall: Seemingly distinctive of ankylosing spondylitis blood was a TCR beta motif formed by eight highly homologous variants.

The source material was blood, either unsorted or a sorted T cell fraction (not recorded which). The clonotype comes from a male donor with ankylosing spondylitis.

CDR3 protein: CSASLSTDTQYF. The DNA of the CDR3 is TGCAGTGCTTCGCTAAGCACAGATACGCAGTATTTT. The rearrangement joins TRBV20-1 to TRBJ2-3; D is undetermined. Germline V gene data show CDR1 as DFQATT and CDR2 as SNEGSKA (reference sequence). CDR3 length: 12 residues. V lost 5 bases, J lost 0 bases, and 6 bases lay in between.